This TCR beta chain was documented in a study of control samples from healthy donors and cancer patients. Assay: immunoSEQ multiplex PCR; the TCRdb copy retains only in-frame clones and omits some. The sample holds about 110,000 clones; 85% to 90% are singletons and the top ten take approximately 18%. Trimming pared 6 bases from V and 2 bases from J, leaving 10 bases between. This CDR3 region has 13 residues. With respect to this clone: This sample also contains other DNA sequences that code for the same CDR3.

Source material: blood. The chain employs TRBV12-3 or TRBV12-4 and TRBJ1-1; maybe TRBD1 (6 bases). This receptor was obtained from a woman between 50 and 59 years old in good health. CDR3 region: CASRRTANTEAFF. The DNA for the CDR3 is TGTGCCAGCAGAAGGACAGCTAACACTGAAGCTTTCTTT.